This TCR beta chain came from a study of T cell repertoires in aging, cancer and after chemotherapy. The overall study: Six age groups, ranging from 30 or younger to 70 or older, included the donors. General study results and limits: Healthy donors lost TCR diversity with age mainly through richness, cancer patients through richness and evenness. Across the chemotherapy interval, each cancer cohort showed higher median generation probability, suggesting thymic rebound.

The CDR3 covers 13 residues. CDR1 SGHNT and CDR2 YENEEA come from the germline V gene. The V segment lost 6 bases and the J segment 2 bases; nucleotides outside the gene matches: 1. A mixed TRB-A/B primer pool amplified rearranged TRB by multiplex touch-down PCR. One entry per CDR3 protein, called by TCRdb with MiXCR from the multiplex PCR reads. Of roughly 1,400 distinct CDR3 sequences listed, 24% are singletons. This clonotype is labeled as large. The antigen is not known. The template was genomic DNA from peripheral blood, not RNA. The chain joins TRBV11-3 to TRBJ2-3, with 8 bases fitting TRBD1. Sequencing was carried out using blood. This sequence originates from a human donor in good health. CDR3 protein: CASRDRATDTQYF. Written as DNA, the CDR3 is TGTGCCAGCAGGGACAGGGCCACAGATACGCAGTATTTT.